These 17 T cell receptor beta chains were sequenced from one sample in a study of T cell responses to AZD1222 COVID-19 vaccine (dated by TCRdb to the early 2020s). Libraries were built with the immunoSEQ multiplex PCR assay. The table comes from immuneACCESS by way of TCRdb, which keeps in-frame sequences with V and J called. Part of the clones is missing from these tables; in studies checked, under half for an unresolved V gene and the rest for unknown reasons. For this sample there are some 120,000 clones; roughly nine tenths appear just once. The ten largest make up approximately 7.5% of the sample. Interpreted using the paper, the time point label stands for: baseline before first vaccination. Sequences were derived from peripheral blood, sampled on day 0 of AZD1222 vaccination. The receptors here all came from an adult in good health.

The V call is TRBV7-8, the J call TRBJ2-3; 8 nucleotides line up with TRBD1. The germline V gene has CDR1 SGHVS and CDR2 FQNEAQ. J lost 2 bases, V lost 6 bases, and 13 bases had no gene match. CDR3 size: 17 residues. CDR3 protein: CASRQYRGVRPTDTQYF. The DNA of the CDR3 is TGTGCCAGCAGACAATACAGGGGGGTTCGCCCCACAGATACGCAGTATTTT.

The CDR3 is CASSPIAGVYNEQFF. CDR3 DNA sequence: TGTGCCAGCAGCCCTATAGCGGGGGTTTACAATGAGCAGTTCTTC. The genes are TRBV7-8 and TRBJ2-1, with 9 bases matching TRBD2. The CDR3 has 15 amino acids. The germline V gene encodes CDR1 SGHVS and CDR2 FQNEAQ. The V segment lost 5 bases and the J segment 4 bases; nucleotides outside the gene matches: 6.

This chain uses TRBV3-1 (or the pseudogene TRBV3-2) with TRBJ2-7; 16 nucleotides align to TRBD2. Trimming at V came to 3 bases and at J to 2 bases, leaving 1 base not matched to a gene. The CDR3 consists of 16 residues. From germline, CDR1 is LGHDT and CDR2 YNNKEL (reference sequence). The CDR3 protein is CASSQGLAGGTYEQYF. CDR3 coding DNA: TGTGCCAGCAGCCAGGGACTAGCGGGAGGGACCTACGAGCAGTACTTC.

This clone was recorded a few times. This same CDR3 is encoded by further DNA sequences in the sample. The CDR3 bases are TGCAGTGCTCACAGGGGTGAGACCCAGTACTTC. Its protein is CSAHRGETQYF. The chain combines TRBV20-1 with TRBJ2-5, with 7 bases that match TRBD1. J lost 5 bases, V lost 5 bases, and 2 bases had no gene match. The length of the CDR3 is 11 residues. The germline gives CDR1 DFQATT, CDR2 SNEGSKA (reference sequence).

The V and J genes are TRBV2 and TRBJ2-1; TRBD2 matches at 8 bases. CDR3 length: 17 amino acids. Germline CDR1 SNHLY, CDR2 FYNNEI. V trimming: 3 bases; J trimming: 2 bases; junction bases outside the gene matches: 9. The CDR3 region is CASSDGGAGVPYNEQFF. DNA of the CDR3: TGTGCCAGCAGTGATGGGGGAGCGGGAGTGCCCTACAATGAGCAGTTCTTC.

The chain couples TRBV29-1 to TRBJ1-1; D is uncertain. Germline values: CDR1 SQVTM, CDR2 ANQGSEA. The V gene lost 6 bases and the J gene lost 1 base, with 12 bases spanning the gap. This CDR3 is 13 amino acids long. In nucleotides, the CDR3 is TGCAGCGTAGACGCTAGGACGAACACTGAAGCTTTCTTT. Translated: CSVDARTNTEAFF.

The V and J genes are TRBV30 and TRBJ2-7; 9 bases map to TRBD1. V was clipped by 5 bases and J by 2 bases; unmatched bases: 1. This CDR3 is built from 12 residues. Germline V gene sequence: CDR1 GTSNPN, CDR2 SVGIG (reference sequence). The DNA for the CDR3 is TGTGCCTGGGGACAGGGGACCTACGAGCAGTACTTC. This gives the protein CAWGQGTYEQYF. Full variable domain (missing parts from reference TRBV30 and TRBJ2-7): SQTIHQWPATLVQPVGSPLSLECTVEGTSNPNLYWYRQAAGRGLQLLFYSVGIGQISSEVPQNLSASRPQDRQFILSSKKLLLSDSGFYLCAWGQGTYEQYFGPGTRLTVT.

The chain uses TRBV18 and TRBJ1-1; D may be TRBD1 (5 bases). Germline V lookup: CDR1 KGHSH, CDR2 LQKENI. Trimming shortened V by 6 bases and J by 6 bases, and 11 bases separated the two germline ends. CDR3 length: 12 residues. The CDR3 sequence is CASSPRASEAFF. CDR3 DNA sequence: TGTGCCAGCTCCCCCAGGGCATCTGAAGCTTTCTTT.

The rearrangement links TRBV11-2 to TRBJ2-5; 9 positions match TRBD2. There are 18 residues in the CDR3. Trimming took 3 bases from V and 4 from J; bases not matched to a gene: 15. Looked up from germline, CDR1 is SGHAT and CDR2 is FQNNGV. The DNA of the CDR3 is TGTGCCAGCAGCTTCCCTTTCCCCGGGGCGGGAGGGAGAGAGACCCAGTACTTC. Its translation is CASSFPFPGAGGRETQYF.

The rearrangement joins TRBV7-2 to TRBJ2-3, with D possibly TRBD2 on 6 matching bases. Germline assignment: CDR1 SGHTA and CDR2 FQGNSA. V lost 3 bases, J lost 5 bases, and 18 bases lay in between. The CDR3 contains 16 residues. The CDR3 reads CASSFGGEVPGDTQYF. The DNA of the CDR3 is TGTGCCAGCAGCTTCGGGGGAGAGGTTCCGGGAGATACGCAGTATTTT.

The rearrangement links TRBV4-1 to TRBJ2-3; maybe TRBD1 (6 bases). V gave up 4 bases and J gave up 2 bases, with 13 bases separating them. Germline CDR1 is MGHRA and CDR2 is YSYEKL. The CDR3 sequence is 15 residues long. CDR3 loop: CASSPRDTITDTQYF. In nucleotides, the CDR3 is TGCGCCAGCAGCCCCCGGGACACAATCACAGATACGCAGTATTTT.

The chain uses TRBV7-2 and TRBJ2-7; tentatively, D is TRBD2 (6 bases). The germline CDR1 and CDR2 sequences are SGHTA and FQGNSA. With 5 bases removed from V and 1 base from J, the gap between germline ends came to 15 bases. This CDR3 is built from 15 residues. The CDR3 DNA reads TGTGCCAGCAGCCCCCGCGGCGGGAAGTCCTACGAGCAGTACTTC. This sequence encodes CASSPRGGKSYEQYF.

The gene calls are TRBV5-4 and TRBJ2-1; the match to TRBD1 covers 9 bases. Germline assignment: CDR1 SGHNT and CDR2 YYREEE (reference sequence). The CDR3 sequence is 14 residues long. Trimming at V came to 7 bases and at J to 9 bases, leaving 11 bases not matched to a gene. DNA for the CDR3: TGTGCCAGCGGCGGACAGGGGTCGAGCGGTGAGCAGTTCTTC. This codes for CASGGQGSSGEQFF.

This chain uses TRBV11-2 with TRBJ2-7; 8 positions agree with TRBD2. The CDR3 has 14 residues. Germline assignment: CDR1 SGHAT and CDR2 FQNNGV. V was pared by 3 bases and J by 4 bases, with 5 bases of the junction left unmatched. CDR3 DNA sequence: TGTGCCAGCAGCTTCAGCGGGAGTAGGTACGAGCAGTACTTC. It specifies CASSFSGSRYEQYF.

The V gene is TRBV2, the J gene TRBJ2-7; 12 positions match TRBD2. CDR1 is SNHLY, CDR2 FYNNEI, per germline. V was pared by 7 bases and J by 3 bases, with 7 bases of the junction left unmatched. This CDR3 has 15 residues. Here the CDR3 reads CASIPRLAGVYEQYF. The CDR3 DNA is TGTGCCAGCATCCCTAGACTAGCGGGAGTCTACGAGCAGTACTTC.

The V call is TRBV18, the J call TRBJ2-3; weak D call: TRBD2 (6 bases). This CDR3 has 16 residues. Per the germline V gene, CDR1 is KGHSH and CDR2 is LQKENI. V was pared by 2 bases and J by 5 bases, with 17 bases between. The CDR3: CASSPWGSVGGDTQYF. CDR3 sequence (DNA): TGTGCCAGCTCACCATGGGGCTCCGTGGGGGGAGATACGCAGTATTTT.

This chain links TRBV21-1 with TRBJ1-1; the D call in the table, TRBD1, was not verified against the DNA. TRBV21-1 is deemed a pseudogene. This CDR3 region has 16 residues. The CDR3 is CASSGLGRRTDTEAFF. CDR3 DNA sequence: TGTGCCAGCAGCGGTTTGGGGCGCAGAACGGACACTGAAGCTTTCTTT.